A selection of T cell receptor beta chains follows, all from one sample in a study of control samples from healthy donors and cancer patients. Data came from immunoSEQ multiplex PCR; TCRdb stores just in-frame clones and leaves some out. The sample holds 50,000 to 70,000 clones, 88% seen once. Sequences were obtained from blood. Receptor source: a man between 50 and 59 years old in good health. Both conserved end residues are trimmed from each CDR3. The order of the fields is J gene, V gene, D gene, CDR3 protein. D genes are given only for firm matches.

>TRBJ1-5|TRBV11-1|.
ASSLEDDQPQH
>TRBJ2-7|TRBV28|.
ASSPPQGSLSSYEQY
>TRBJ2-3|TRBV30|TRBD2
AWSELAGVSDTQY
>TRBJ2-5|TRBV10-2|TRBD1
ASSEAGQDQETQY
>TRBJ1-1|TRBV9|.
ASSALLNTEAF
>TRBJ1-6|TRBV25-1|.
ASSDVGPLH
>TRBJ1-1|TRBV2|.
ASSEGLGVNTEAF
>TRBJ2-5|TRBV25-1|.
ASSVEETQY
>TRBJ2-1|TRBV5-4|.
ASSSQADNEQF
>TRBJ2-5|TRBV11-2|TRBD2
ASSPSGTMGETQY
>TRBJ2-1|TRBV12-3/TRBV12-4|.
ASSFSLANEQF
>TRBJ2-6|TRBV2|.
ASRTPGGSGANVLT